These 23 T cell receptor beta chains originate from one sample sequenced in a study of T cells in Graves' hyperthyroidism and ophthalmopathy. RNA transcripts gave rise to amplified TCR beta CDR3 regions. When the TCR CDR3 underwent first-round RT-PCR, the HTBI primer set was used. TCRdb recomputed calls from the multiplex PCR reads with MiXCR, one row per CDR3 protein. The profile shows approximately 610,000 distinct CDR3 sequences, roughly 14% of them singletons. Sequenced sample: blood. These receptors came from a woman between 40 and 55 years old with Graves' ophthalmopathy.

This clonotype showed up many times. The J gene is TRBJ1-1, the V gene TRBV29-1, with D unresolved. Trimming pared 7 bases from V and 1 base from J, leaving 7 bases between. The CDR3 is 11 amino acids. Germline V lookup: CDR1 SQVTM, CDR2 ANQGSEA. CDR3 sequence reads: CSGRWNTEAFF. The CDR3 DNA follows: TGCAGCGGACGATGGAACACTGAAGCTTTCTTT.

This clonotype was detected many times. The chain combines TRBV20-1 with TRBJ1-1; D call uncertain. The ends were cut back, 2 bases at V and 4 bases at J, with 8 bases in the middle. The CDR3 runs 12 residues. Per germline, CDR1 DFQATT and CDR2 SNEGSKA (reference sequence). The chain's CDR3 is CSARQFSTEAFF. DNA of the CDR3: TGCAGTGCTAGACAATTCTCCACTGAAGCTTTCTTT.

The sample holds a few counts of this clonotype. The chain has TRBV4-3 and TRBJ1-2; D is undetermined. Trimming cost V 1 base and J 2 bases, with 11 bases left between them. Germline CDR1 is LGHNA and CDR2 is YSLEER. The CDR3 sequence is 15 residues long. CDR3 bases: TGCGCCAGCAGCCAAGGAATCGGCGGCAACTATGGCTACACCTTC. It codes for CASSQGIGGNYGYTF.

Ten or more counts support this clonotype. V and J are TRBV28 and TRBJ2-7; maybe TRBD1 (6 bases). This CDR3 is 17 amino acids long. Germline V gene data show CDR1 as MDHEN and CDR2 as SYDVKM. V was shortened by 6 bases and J by 5 bases, with 26 bases between the two germline ends. CDR3 bases: TGTGCCAGCAGCCCAACAGGGCCTCCCTCCCTACGCGACGAGCAGTACTTC. This sequence encodes CASSPTGPPSLRDEQYF.

This clonotype was seen many times. V is TRBV27 and J is TRBJ2-5; D gene uncertain. Trimming pared 3 bases from V and 4 bases from J, leaving 15 bases between. The V gene's germline CDR1 is MNHEY and CDR2 SMNVEV (reference sequence). The CDR3 sequence is 15 residues long. CDR3 nucleotide sequence: TGTGCCAGCAGTTTGAACAGACAAAAAGGAGAGACCCAGTACTTC. Its translation is CASSLNRQKGETQYF.

The rearrangement links TRBV20-1 to TRBJ2-3; 10 bases fit TRBD2. Germline values: CDR1 DFQATT, CDR2 SNEGSKA (reference sequence). The J segment lost 5 bases and the V segment lost 1 base, leaving 9 bases of the junction unmatched. The CDR3 is made up of 16 amino acids. The CDR3 region is CSARGQAASGRDTQYF. The CDR3 DNA sequence: TGCAGTGCTAGAGGACAGGCGGCTAGCGGGAGAGATACGCAGTATTTT.

This CDR3 reads CASSQDYGAAQAFF. CDR3 nucleotide sequence: TGTGCCAGCAGCCAAGATTATGGGGCAGCTCAAGCTTTCTTT. The chain combines TRBV3-1 with TRBJ1-1; perhaps TRBD1 as D (5 bases). This CDR3 is built from 14 residues. The germline V and J ends were trimmed by 0 bases and 9 bases, with 14 bases remaining between them. Germline V gives CDR1 LGHDT, CDR2 YNNKEL (reference sequence).

This clonotype has ten or more counts. The chain employs TRBV7-9 and TRBJ1-2; 10 nucleotides agree with TRBD1. The V gene end was trimmed by 5 bases and the J gene end by 5 bases; junction bases not matched to a gene: 8. This CDR3 spans 15 amino acids. Germline assignment: CDR1 SEHNR and CDR2 FQNEAQ (reference sequence). The CDR3 here is CASSPRDRGRYGYTF. DNA of the CDR3: TGTGCCAGCAGCCCGCGGGACAGGGGAAGATATGGCTACACCTTC.

This clonotype was picked up many times. The J gene is TRBJ1-2, the V gene TRBV30, with a tentative D call TRBD1 (5 bases). The germline CDR1 and CDR2 sequences are GTSNPN and SVGIG (reference sequence). V lost 1 base and J 4 bases, leaving 16 bases between the germline ends. The length of the CDR3 is 15 residues. The CDR3 reads CAWSDIAGGFYGYTF. In DNA, the CDR3 is TGTGCCTGGAGTGATATAGCCGGGGGTTTCTATGGCTACACCTTC.

The chain couples TRBV6-5 to TRBJ1-5, with TRBD1 as a possible D gene (5 bases). This CDR3 has 15 residues. V was clipped by 0 bases and J by 2 bases, with 8 bases between them. Germline values: CDR1 MNHEY, CDR2 SVGAGI. Here the CDR3 reads CASSYSSRGNQPQHF. CDR3 bases: TGTGCCAGCAGTTACTCCAGCAGGGGCAATCAGCCCCAGCATTTT.

This clonotype was observed at least ten times. The chain has TRBV2 and TRBJ2-6; possibly TRBD1 for D (6 bases). Germline CDR1 and CDR2: SNHLY and FYNNEI. The CDR3 is made up of 16 amino acids. The V end lost 6 bases, the J end lost 0 bases, and 12 bases lay between the germline ends. CDR3 sequence reads: CASRAGTSSGANVLTF. CDR3 sequence (DNA): TGTGCCAGCAGAGCCGGGACAAGCTCTGGGGCCAACGTCCTGACTTTC.

The chain employs TRBV27 and TRBJ2-2, with TRBD1 matching over 8 bases. CDR3 length: 17 amino acids. Trimming took 5 bases from V and 2 from J; bases not matched to a gene: 10. Germline CDR1 MNHEY, CDR2 SMNVEV (reference sequence). As DNA, the CDR3 is TGTGCCAGCAGTATCGACAGGGGTATAACCAACACCGGGGAGCTGTTTTTT. Translated, it gives CASSIDRGITNTGELFF.

This clonotype appeared many times. The chain employs TRBV12-3 or TRBV12-4 and TRBJ2-4, with 10 bases matching TRBD1. J was trimmed by 15 bases and V by 4 bases; bases with no gene match: 12. This CDR3 has 14 amino acids. The DNA for the CDR3 is TGTGCCAGCAGTTCCCTCCGGACAGGGGGAGATGCGTACTTC. This encodes CASSSLRTGGDAYF.

This clonotype came up many times. The rearrangement links TRBV4-1 to TRBJ1-3; D is uncertain. V was cut by 1 base and J by 7 bases, with 8 bases left in between. This CDR3 region has 13 residues. Germline CDR1 MGHRA, CDR2 YSYEKL. The CDR3 DNA reads as TGCGCCAGCAGCCAAGGTTCCCCCAACACCATATATTTT. Protein sequence: CASSQGSPNTIYF.

This clonotype was counted many times. V is TRBV28 and J is TRBJ1-6; TRBD1 agrees at 8 bases. The V gene end was trimmed by 6 bases and the J gene end by 7 bases; junction bases not matched to a gene: 14. Germline CDR1 is MDHEN and CDR2 is SYDVKM. The CDR3 runs 17 residues. For the CDR3, the DNA is TGTGCCAGCAGACCTAACCGGGACAGGATTCCGAATTCACCCCTCCACTTT. Encoded protein: CASRPNRDRIPNSPLHF.

This clonotype was recorded a few times. The chain recombines TRBV6-2 or TRBV6-3 with TRBJ2-5; no clear D. CDR3 length: 11 residues. V dropped 7 bases and J dropped 4 bases, with 7 bases sitting between them. CDR1 MNHEY and CDR2 SVGEGT come from the germline V gene. The DNA for the CDR3 is TGTGCCAGCAAGGGTCGAGAGACCCAGTACTTC. It is translated as CASKGRETQYF.

A few counts support this clonotype. In DNA, the CDR3 is TGTGCCAGTAGTTCGTCGGGACTAGCGGGAGGGCGGGGCACAGATACGCAGTATTTT. Protein: CASSSSGLAGGRGTDTQYF. The V call is TRBV19, the J call TRBJ2-3; TRBD2 aligns across 16 bases. V was pared by 5 bases and J by 1 base, with 9 bases of the junction left unmatched. The CDR3 has 19 residues. Germline loops: CDR1 LNHDA, CDR2 SQIVND (reference sequence).

The J gene is TRBJ2-2, the V gene TRBV28; 8 bases align to TRBD1. The CDR3 length is 16 residues. Germline V gene data show CDR1 as MDHEN and CDR2 as SYDVKM. Unmatched junction bases numbered 10, after V lost 3 bases and J lost 7 bases. The CDR3 sequence: CASSLQDRDFIGELFF. Here the CDR3 DNA reads TGTGCCAGCAGTTTGCAGGACAGGGATTTTATCGGGGAGCTGTTTTTT. Complete variable domain (other parts from reference TRBV28 and TRBJ2-2): DVKVTQSSRYLVKRTGEKVFLECVQDMDHENMFWYRQDPGLGLRLIYFSYDVKMKEKGDIPEGYSVSREKKERFSLILESASTNQTSMYLCASSLQDRDFIGELFFGEGSRLTVL.

The table lists this clonotype with a few counts. The CDR3: CASSVDGRKNTEAFF. The CDR3 DNA reads as TGTGCCAGCAGCGTAGATGGCAGAAAGAACACTGAAGCTTTCTTT. This chain joins TRBV9 and TRBJ1-1, with D uncertain. The CDR3 is 15 residues long. Germline CDR1 SGDLS, CDR2 YYNGEE. Trimming cost V 0 bases and J 1 base, with 10 bases left between them. The full variable domain, rest sourced from reference TRBV9 and TRBJ1-1, is DSGVTQTPKHLITATGQRVTLRCSPRSGDLSVYWYQQSLDQGLQFLIQYYNGEERAKGNILERFSAQQFPDLHSELNLSSLELGDSALYFCASSVDGRKNTEAFFGQGTRLTVV.

This clonotype was found many times. This chain joins TRBV20-1 and TRBJ2-7, with 10 bases identical to TRBD1. Trimming removed 5 bases from V and 5 bases from J; junction bases left unmatched: 15. The CDR3 totals 16 residues. CDR1 and CDR2 (germline): DFQATT, SNEGSKA (reference sequence). The CDR3 sequence is CSAPDPGQGILNEQYF. CDR3 in DNA: TGCAGTGCTCCTGACCCGGGACAGGGGATCTTGAACGAGCAGTACTTC.

At least ten counts were recorded for this clonotype. The chain employs TRBV5-1 and TRBJ2-7; 10 bases agree with TRBD2. From germline, CDR1 is SGHRS and CDR2 YFSETQ. Trimming took 0 bases from V and 2 from J; bases not matched to a gene: 2. There are 15 residues in the CDR3. DNA for the CDR3: TGCGCCAGCAGCTTGGCCCTAGCGGGAGCCTACGAGCAGTACTTC. It is translated as CASSLALAGAYEQYF.

This clonotype came up many times. The chain employs TRBV9 and TRBJ2-6; D remains unclear. The CDR3 runs to 15 residues. CDR1 SGDLS and CDR2 YYNGEE come from the germline V gene. With 7 bases removed from V and 0 bases from J, the gap between germline ends came to 11 bases. The CDR3 DNA is TGTGCCAGCGCGAAAGACTCCTCTGGGGCCAACGTCCTGACTTTC. Translation: CASAKDSSGANVLTF. Supplemented by reference TRBV9 and TRBJ2-6, the full variable domain reads DSGVTQTPKHLITATGQRVTLRCSPRSGDLSVYWYQQSLDQGLQFLIQYYNGEERAKGNILERFSAQQFPDLHSELNLSSLELGDSALYFCASAKDSSGANVLTFGAGSRLTVL.

The sample holds many counts of this clonotype. V gene TRBV6-1 combines with J gene TRBJ1-2; 7 bases map to TRBD1. Looked up from germline, CDR1 is MNHNS and CDR2 is SASEGT. The CDR3 has 15 residues. Trimming took 8 bases from V and 5 from J; bases not matched to a gene: 14. The CDR3 region has the DNA TGTGCCAGCGGGCTAGCTGTTGACAGGGCATATGGCTACACCTTC. Its translation is CASGLAVDRAYGYTF.